These 23 T cell receptor beta chains came from one sample sequenced in a study of technical replicates of blood from a handful of donors. Here immunoSEQ multiplex PCR was the method, and the copy in TCRdb shows in-frame clones only, minus some. The data contain fewer than 110,000 clones, approximately 96% of them seen just once; the ten biggest clones take up 0.2% to 0.25%. The sequenced material came from T cells isolated from PBMCs. These receptor sequences come from a human donor in good health.

CDR3: CASSEITGLVGHNEQFF. For the CDR3, the DNA is TGTGCCAGCAGTGAGATTACGGGACTAGTCGGGCACAATGAGCAGTTCTTC. V gene TRBV2 combines with J gene TRBJ2-1; 8 nucleotides align to TRBD2. The CDR3 runs 17 residues. Germline CDR1 is SNHLY and CDR2 is FYNNEI. The V segment lost 3 bases and the J segment 5 bases; nucleotides outside the gene matches: 12.

The V call is TRBV2, the J call TRBJ2-5, with a possible D match to TRBD2 (5 bases). The CDR3 length is 13 residues. Germline V lookup: CDR1 SNHLY, CDR2 FYNNEI. Deletions cut 6 bases from V and 5 bases from J, with 13 bases between. The chain's CDR3 is CASSDGVLETQYF. The CDR3 DNA reads TGTGCCAGCAGCGACGGGGTGTTGGAGACCCAGTACTTC. Full variable domain (rest looked up from reference TRBV2 and TRBJ2-5): EPEVTQTPSHQVTQMGQEVILRCVPISNHLYFYWYRQILGQKVEFLVSFYNNEISEKSEIFDDQFSVERPDGSNFTLKIRSTKLEDSAMYFCASSDGVLETQYFGPGTRLLVL.

The rearrangement joins TRBV11-2 to TRBJ2-1; possibly TRBD1 for D (5 bases). V lost 0 bases and J lost 9, with 9 bases in between. The CDR3 contains 13 residues. The germline V gene encodes CDR1 SGHAT and CDR2 FQNNGV. CDR3 residues: CASSLEWGAEQFF. As DNA, the CDR3 is TGTGCCAGCAGCTTAGAATGGGGCGCTGAGCAGTTCTTC.

This chain uses TRBV6-4 with TRBJ1-2; D is perhaps TRBD1 (6 bases). V lost 7 bases, J lost 7 bases, and 22 bases lay in between. This CDR3 contains 15 residues. CDR1 and CDR2 from the germline V gene are MRHNA and SNTAGT. In DNA form, the CDR3 reads TGTGCCAGCAATCGACAGGAGATCGACCGTTCTGGCTACACCTTC. Translated: CASNRQEIDRSGYTF.

J is TRBJ2-3 and V is TRBV5-1; no clear D. The CDR3 is 13 residues long. Germline V gives CDR1 SGHRS, CDR2 YFSETQ. Trimming removed 4 bases from V and 4 bases from J, with 10 bases in between. CDR3 in DNA: TGCGCCAGCAGCCCCGGGTCCCCAGATACGCAGTATTTT. This sequence encodes CASSPGSPDTQYF.

This clone showed up just a few times. The chain couples TRBV4-2 to TRBJ1-1, with D unclear. CDR1 is LGHNA and CDR2 is YNFKEQ in the germline V gene. V lost 0 bases and J 3 bases, leaving 8 bases between the germline ends. The length of the CDR3 is 14 residues. DNA of the CDR3: TGTGCCAGCAGCCAAGATCTTGGAGACACTGAAGCTTTCTTT. Translation: CASSQDLGDTEAFF.

V and J are TRBV12-5 and TRBJ2-5; the match to TRBD1 covers 7 bases. The germline V gene encodes CDR1 LGHNT and CDR2 FRNRAP. The CDR3 has 13 residues. After removal of 6 bases from V and 3 bases from J, the junction contained 4 bases not matched to a gene. The CDR3 DNA follows: TGTGCTAGTGGCCACGGACAGGAAGAGACCCAGTACTTC. This gives the protein CASGHGQEETQYF.

The V gene is TRBV6-1, the J gene TRBJ2-5; TRBD1 matches 9 bases. This CDR3 is built from 15 residues. Germline V CDR1 and CDR2: MNHNS, SASEGT. V lost 6 bases and J lost 5; bases outside the gene matches: 10. The CDR3 sequence is CASRIPQGAGETQYF. The CDR3 region has the DNA TGTGCCAGCAGAATCCCACAGGGGGCCGGGGAGACCCAGTACTTC.

J is TRBJ2-7 and V is TRBV4-1, with 7 nucleotides matching TRBD1. The CDR3 has 16 amino acids. The germline V gene has CDR1 MGHRA and CDR2 YSYEKL. The V and J ends lost 3 bases and 1 base, in that order; junction bases with no gene match: 9. The CDR3: CASSQNDRVTSYEQYF. In DNA, the CDR3 is TGCGCCAGCAGCCAGAACGACAGGGTAACGTCCTACGAGCAGTACTTC.

The chain uses TRBV6-1 and TRBJ1-5; no clear D gene. The germline V and J ends were trimmed by 1 base and 2 bases, with 12 bases remaining between them. The CDR3 totals 16 residues. Germline V lookup: CDR1 MNHNS, CDR2 SASEGT. CDR3 sequence reads: CASSEDHRGGNQPQHF. In DNA, the CDR3 is TGTGCCAGCAGTGAAGATCACCGAGGAGGCAATCAGCCCCAGCATTTT.

This chain connects TRBV20-1 to TRBJ2-1; TRBD1 might be the D (5 bases). This CDR3 is built from 11 residues. The V gene lost 7 bases and the J gene lost 4 bases, with 8 bases spanning the gap. CDR1 DFQATT and CDR2 SNEGSKA come from the germline V gene (reference sequence). This CDR3 is CSVRQYNEQFF. DNA for the CDR3: TGCAGTGTTCGACAGTACAATGAGCAGTTCTTC.

This clone was detected once. The genes are TRBV19 and TRBJ2-2; D call uncertain. The germline CDR1 and CDR2 sequences are LNHDA and SQIVND (reference sequence). The CDR3 is made up of 12 amino acids. Trimming pared 8 bases from V and 0 bases from J, leaving 4 bases between. CDR3 DNA sequence: TGTGCCAGTCGGTCGAACACCGGGGAGCTGTTTTTT. Residues: CASRSNTGELFF.

The chain carries TRBV10-1 and TRBJ2-1, with D perhaps TRBD2 (5 bases). The CDR3 spans 15 residues. Germline assignment: CDR1 WNHNN and CDR2 SYGVQD (reference sequence). The V gene lost 4 bases and the J gene lost 7 bases, with 17 bases spanning the gap. In nucleotides, the CDR3 is TGCGCCAGCAGTGGTTGGACTGGGTCTGGGAATGAGCAGTTCTTC. Its protein is CASSGWTGSGNEQFF.

The V call is TRBV29-1, the J call TRBJ1-1; possibly TRBD1 for D (5 bases). The ends were cut back, 5 bases at V and 5 bases at J, with 6 bases in the middle. Germline V gene data show CDR1 as SQVTM and CDR2 as ANQGSEA. This CDR3 spans 10 amino acids. The CDR3 nucleotides are TGCAGCGTTAGGGGAACTGAAGCTTTCTTT. Residues: CSVRGTEAFF.

The CDR3 protein is CASSRQGKGGYTF. The CDR3 region has the DNA TGTGCCAGCAGTCGGCAGGGGAAAGGTGGCTACACCTTC. The rearrangement uses TRBV6-6 and TRBJ1-2; TRBD1 is a possible D gene (6 bases). This CDR3 region has 13 residues. The germline V gene has CDR1 MNHNY and CDR2 SVGAGI (reference sequence). V was pared by 5 bases and J by 7 bases, with 14 bases between.

The CDR3 nucleotides are TGTGCCAGCAGACGCAACAGGGGGGTGAACACTGAAGCTTTCTTT. Translating gives CASRRNRGVNTEAFF. The rearrangement links TRBV11-1 to TRBJ1-1, with TRBD1 matching over 8 bases. This CDR3 region has 15 residues. Trimming took 6 bases from V and 0 from J; bases not matched to a gene: 6. Germline CDR1 reads SGHAT; CDR2 reads FQDESV (reference sequence).

V and J are TRBV11-3 and TRBJ2-5; possible D gene TRBD2, 5 bases. This CDR3 spans 13 amino acids. Germline assignment: CDR1 SGHNT and CDR2 YENEEA. The ends were cut back, 8 bases at V and 2 bases at J, with 12 bases in the middle. The CDR3: CASREAPQETQYF. CDR3 in DNA: TGTGCCAGCCGGGAAGCGCCGCAAGAGACCCAGTACTTC.

This rearrangement joins TRBV28 to TRBJ2-3; TRBD2 aligns across 8 bases. V was pared by 5 bases and J by 4 bases, with 11 bases of the junction left unmatched. This CDR3 has 16 amino acids. The V gene's germline CDR1 is MDHEN and CDR2 SYDVKM. In DNA, the CDR3 is TGTGCCAGCAGTCCAATAGCGGGACCCTCCGCAGATACGCAGTATTTT. It is translated as CASSPIAGPSADTQYF.

The chain has TRBV5-1 and TRBJ2-1; 9 bases are a match to TRBD2. The CDR3 is 15 residues long. The V gene end was trimmed by 1 base and the J gene end by 8 bases; junction bases not matched to a gene: 7. Germline CDR1 SGHRS, CDR2 YFSETQ. The CDR3, as DNA: TGCGCCAGCAGCTTGTACCCGGGACTAGCCGATGAGCAGTTCTTC. This gives the protein CASSLYPGLADEQFF.

The chain joins TRBV7-9 to TRBJ2-2, with 7 bases that match TRBD2. This CDR3 contains 12 residues. Germline loops: CDR1 SEHNR, CDR2 FQNEAQ (reference sequence). Losses at the gene ends were 5 bases for V and 10 bases for J; bases not matched to a gene: 4. CDR3 nucleotide sequence: TGTGCCAGCAGCATCAGCGGGGAGGAGCTGTTTTTT. This encodes CASSISGEELFF. Based on the CDR3 plus reference TRBV7-9 and TRBJ2-2, the full variable domain is DTGVSQNPRHKITKRGQNVTFRCDPISEHNRLYWYRQTLGQGPEFLTYFQNEAQLEKSRLLSDRFSAERPKGSFSTLEIQRTEQGDSAMYLCASSISGEELFFGEGSRLTVL.

The chain couples TRBV5-1 to TRBJ2-7; 8 bases fit TRBD1. The CDR3 sequence is 16 residues long. The V gene's germline CDR1 is SGHRS and CDR2 YFSETQ. With 0 bases clipped from V and 3 bases from J, the junction kept 8 bases outside the gene matches. The CDR3 nucleotides read TGCGCCAGCAGCTTGGCCGTGACAGGGGCCATCTACGAGCAGTACTTC. Its protein is CASSLAVTGAIYEQYF.

This chain links TRBV7-9 with TRBJ2-1; 7 bases map to TRBD1. Germline V gene sequence: CDR1 SEHNR, CDR2 FQNEAQ (reference sequence). The CDR3 loop spans 17 amino acids. The junction had 14 bases not matched to a gene; V was cut back by 6 bases and J by 3 bases. Here the CDR3 reads CASRNRQGQPFYNEQFF. The CDR3 DNA follows: TGTGCCAGCAGGAACCGACAGGGCCAACCATTCTACAATGAGCAGTTCTTC.

This chain connects TRBV5-4 to TRBJ2-1; D remains unclear. V was trimmed by 7 bases and J by 2 bases, leaving 13 bases between them. The CDR3 covers 14 residues. Germline CDR1 and CDR2: SGHNT and YYREEE (reference sequence). As DNA, the CDR3 is TGTGCCAGCTGCCCCTCGCGGACCTACAATGAGCAGTTCTTC. This codes for CASCPSRTYNEQFF.